This TCR beta chain was identified during a study of Ad26.COV2.S vaccination and SARS-CoV-2 variants. The assay was immunoSEQ multiplex PCR, and TCRdb's table has in-frame clones only and misses some. The sample holds about 320,000 clones; around four fifths are singletons and the top ten take 2% to 2.5%. Germline values: CDR1 SEHNR, CDR2 FQNEAQ (reference sequence). Trimming cost V 2 bases and J 10 bases, with 9 bases left between them. This CDR3 comprises 12 residues. As for treatment: around 19 received Ad26.COV2.S at low or high dose, single or two shots; roughly five received placebo; per-sample allocation not given. Specimen acquisition occurred on day 63 following the initial vaccine or placebo injection.

The sample in question was peripheral blood, obtained in a trial of Ad26.COV2.S vaccine versus placebo. This receptor was obtained from a person aged 18 to 59 who received the Ad26.COV2.S COVID-19 vaccine or a placebo. This rearrangement joins TRBV7-9 to TRBJ2-1; maybe TRBD1 (5 bases). Here the CDR3 reads CASSLKKGEQFF. DNA for the CDR3: TGTGCCAGCAGCTTAAAAAAGGGGGAGCAGTTCTTC.